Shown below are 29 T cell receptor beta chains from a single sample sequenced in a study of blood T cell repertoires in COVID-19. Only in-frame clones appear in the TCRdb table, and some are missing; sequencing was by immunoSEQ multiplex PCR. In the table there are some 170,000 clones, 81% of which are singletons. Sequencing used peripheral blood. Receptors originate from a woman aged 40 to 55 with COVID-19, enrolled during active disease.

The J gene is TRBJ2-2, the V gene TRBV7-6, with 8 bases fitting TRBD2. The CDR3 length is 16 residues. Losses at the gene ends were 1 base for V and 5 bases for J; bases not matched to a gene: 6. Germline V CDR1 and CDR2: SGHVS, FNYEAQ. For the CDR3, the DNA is TGTGCCAGCAGCTTAGTCGGGACTAGTGATACCGGGGAGCTGTTTTTT. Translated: CASSLVGTSDTGELFF.

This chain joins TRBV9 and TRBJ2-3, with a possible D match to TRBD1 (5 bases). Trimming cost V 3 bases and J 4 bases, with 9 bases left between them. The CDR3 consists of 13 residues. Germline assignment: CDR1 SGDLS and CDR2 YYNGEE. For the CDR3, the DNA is TGTGCCAGCAGCGGGGGCTCCTCAGATACGCAGTATTTT. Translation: CASSGGSSDTQYF.

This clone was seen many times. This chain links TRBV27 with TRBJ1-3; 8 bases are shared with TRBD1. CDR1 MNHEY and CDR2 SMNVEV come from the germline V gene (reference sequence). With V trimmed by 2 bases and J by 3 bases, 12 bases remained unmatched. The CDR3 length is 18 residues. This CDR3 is CASSLPLRTGLNGNTIYF. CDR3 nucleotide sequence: TGTGCCAGCAGTTTACCACTCCGGACAGGGTTGAATGGAAACACCATATATTTT.

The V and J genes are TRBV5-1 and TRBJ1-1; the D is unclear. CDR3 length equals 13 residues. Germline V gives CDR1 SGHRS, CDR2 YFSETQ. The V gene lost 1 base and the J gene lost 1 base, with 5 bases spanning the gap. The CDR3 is CASSLRENTEAFF. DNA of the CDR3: TGCGCCAGCAGCTTGCGGGAGAACACTGAAGCTTTCTTT.

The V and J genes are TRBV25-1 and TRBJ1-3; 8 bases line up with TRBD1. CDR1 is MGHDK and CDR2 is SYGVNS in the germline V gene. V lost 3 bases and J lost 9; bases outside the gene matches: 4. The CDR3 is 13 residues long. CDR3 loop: CASSDGTGGTIYF. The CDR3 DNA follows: TGTGCCAGCAGTGATGGGACAGGAGGCACCATATATTTT. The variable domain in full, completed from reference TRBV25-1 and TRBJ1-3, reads EADIYQTPRYLVIGTGKKITLECSQTMGHDKMYWYQQDPGMELHLIHYSYGVNSTEKGDLSSESTVSRIRTEHFPLTLESARPSHTSQYLCASSDGTGGTIYFGEGSWLTVV.

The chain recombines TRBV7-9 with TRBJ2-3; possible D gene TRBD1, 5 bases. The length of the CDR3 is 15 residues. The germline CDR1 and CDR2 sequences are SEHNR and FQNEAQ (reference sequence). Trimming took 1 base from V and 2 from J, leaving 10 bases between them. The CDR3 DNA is TGTGCCAGCAGCTTAGGCTCAGGGCACACAGATACGCAGTATTTT. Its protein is CASSLGSGHTDTQYF.

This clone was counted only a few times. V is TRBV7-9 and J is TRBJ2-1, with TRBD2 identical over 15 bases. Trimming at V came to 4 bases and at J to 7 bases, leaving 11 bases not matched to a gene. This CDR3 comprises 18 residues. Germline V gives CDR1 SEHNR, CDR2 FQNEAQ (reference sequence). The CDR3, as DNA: TGTGCCAGCAGCTCTCGGACGGGACTAGCGGGAGGTATAAATGAGCAGTTCTTC. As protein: CASSSRTGLAGGINEQFF.

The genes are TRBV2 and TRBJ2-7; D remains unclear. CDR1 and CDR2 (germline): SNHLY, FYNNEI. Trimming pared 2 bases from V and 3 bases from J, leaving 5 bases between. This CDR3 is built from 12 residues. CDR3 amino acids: CASSEFSYEQYF. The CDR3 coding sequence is TGTGCCAGCAGTGAATTTAGCTACGAGCAGTACTTC.

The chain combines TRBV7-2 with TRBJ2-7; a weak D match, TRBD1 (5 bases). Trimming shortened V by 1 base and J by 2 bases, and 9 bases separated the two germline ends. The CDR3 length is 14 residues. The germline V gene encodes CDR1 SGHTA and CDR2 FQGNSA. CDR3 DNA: TGTGCCAGCAGCTTAGACGTCAGGGCCTACGAGCAGTACTTC. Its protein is CASSLDVRAYEQYF.

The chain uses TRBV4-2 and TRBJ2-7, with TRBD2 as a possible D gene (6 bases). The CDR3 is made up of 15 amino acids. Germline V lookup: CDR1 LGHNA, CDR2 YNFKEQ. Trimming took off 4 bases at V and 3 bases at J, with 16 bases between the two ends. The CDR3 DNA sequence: TGTGCCAGCAGCCTGACCGGGACTGGAATCTACGAGCAGTACTTC. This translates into CASSLTGTGIYEQYF.

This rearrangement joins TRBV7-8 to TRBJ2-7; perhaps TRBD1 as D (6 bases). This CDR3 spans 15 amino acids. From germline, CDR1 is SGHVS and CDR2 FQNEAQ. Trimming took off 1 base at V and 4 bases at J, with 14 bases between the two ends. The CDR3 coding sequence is TGTGCCAGCAGCTTAGGACCGGGACAAACTTACGAGCAGTACTTC. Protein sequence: CASSLGPGQTYEQYF. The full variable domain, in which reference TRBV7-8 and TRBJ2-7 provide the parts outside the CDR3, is GAGVSQSPRYKVAKRGQDVALRCDPISGHVSLFWYQQALGQGPEFLTYFQNEAQLDKSGLPSDRFFAERPEGSVSTLKIQRTQQEDSAVYLCASSLGPGQTYEQYFGPGTRLTVT.

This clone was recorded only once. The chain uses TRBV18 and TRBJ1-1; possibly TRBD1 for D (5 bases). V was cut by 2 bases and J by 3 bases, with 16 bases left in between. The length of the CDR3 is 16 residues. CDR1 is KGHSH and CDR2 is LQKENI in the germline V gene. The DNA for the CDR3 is TGTGCCAGCTCACCAAGGACATCACTCGCCTACACTGAAGCTTTCTTT. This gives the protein CASSPRTSLAYTEAFF.

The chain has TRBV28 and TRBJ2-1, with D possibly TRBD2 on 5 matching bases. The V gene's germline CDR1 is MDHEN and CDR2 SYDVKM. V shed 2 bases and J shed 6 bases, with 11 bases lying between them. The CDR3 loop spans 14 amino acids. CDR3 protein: CASSLSGRRNEQFF. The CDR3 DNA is TGTGCCAGCAGTTTAAGCGGAAGACGCAATGAGCAGTTCTTC.

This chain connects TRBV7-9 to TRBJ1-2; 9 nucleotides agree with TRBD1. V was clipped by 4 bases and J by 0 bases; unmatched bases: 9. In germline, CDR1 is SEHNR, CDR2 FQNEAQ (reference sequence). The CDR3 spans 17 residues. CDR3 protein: CASSSTSGQGPNYGYTF. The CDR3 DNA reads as TGTGCCAGCAGCTCCACATCGGGACAGGGCCCTAACTATGGCTACACCTTC.

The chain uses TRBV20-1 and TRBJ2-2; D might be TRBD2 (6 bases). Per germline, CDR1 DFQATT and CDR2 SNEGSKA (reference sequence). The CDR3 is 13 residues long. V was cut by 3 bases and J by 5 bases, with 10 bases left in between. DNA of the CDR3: TGCAGTGCTAGTCTAGCGCGGACCGGGGAGCTGTTTTTT. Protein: CSASLARTGELFF.

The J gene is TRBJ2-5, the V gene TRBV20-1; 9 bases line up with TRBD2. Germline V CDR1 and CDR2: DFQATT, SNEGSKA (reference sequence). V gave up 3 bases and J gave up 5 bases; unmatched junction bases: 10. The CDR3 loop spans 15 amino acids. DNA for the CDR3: TGCAGTGCTAGTCTGGTAGCGGGGGTCATGGAGACCCAGTACTTC. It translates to CSASLVAGVMETQYF.

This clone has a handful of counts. CDR3 coding DNA: TGTGCCAGCAGTTCCCTACTAGCGGGAGTTTCTACTGATACGCAGTATTTT. This translates into CASSSLLAGVSTDTQYF. V gene TRBV28 combines with J gene TRBJ2-3; TRBD2 aligns across 11 bases. Germline V CDR1 and CDR2: MDHEN, SYDVKM. Unmatched junction bases numbered 12, after V lost 4 bases and J lost 6 bases. The CDR3 is 17 amino acids. The complete variable domain, with remaining parts taken from reference TRBV28 and TRBJ2-3, reads DVKVTQSSRYLVKRTGEKVFLECVQDMDHENMFWYRQDPGLGLRLIYFSYDVKMKEKGDIPEGYSVSREKKERFSLILESASTNQTSMYLCASSSLLAGVSTDTQYFGPGTRLTVL.

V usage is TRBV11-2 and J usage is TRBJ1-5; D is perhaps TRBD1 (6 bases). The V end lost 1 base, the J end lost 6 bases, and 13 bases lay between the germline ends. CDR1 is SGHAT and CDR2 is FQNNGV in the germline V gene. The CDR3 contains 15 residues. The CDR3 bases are TGTGCCAGCAGCTTAGGTCCAGGGGTTGGTCAGCCCCAGCATTTT. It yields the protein CASSLGPGVGQPQHF.

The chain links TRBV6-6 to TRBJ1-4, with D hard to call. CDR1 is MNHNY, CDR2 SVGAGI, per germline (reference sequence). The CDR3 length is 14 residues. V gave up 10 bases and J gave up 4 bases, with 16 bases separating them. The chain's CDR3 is CATRKSDNNEKLFF. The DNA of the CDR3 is TGTGCCACCAGAAAATCAGACAATAATGAAAAACTGTTTTTT.

As DNA, the CDR3 is TGTGCCAGCAGCTTCGATGGCTACACCTTC. Amino acids: CASSFDGYTF. The chain is built from TRBV5-8 and TRBJ1-2; D is unclear. The germline V gene encodes CDR1 SGHTS and CDR2 YDEGEE. Trimming stripped 2 bases from V and 6 bases from J, with 2 bases between. There are 10 residues in the CDR3.

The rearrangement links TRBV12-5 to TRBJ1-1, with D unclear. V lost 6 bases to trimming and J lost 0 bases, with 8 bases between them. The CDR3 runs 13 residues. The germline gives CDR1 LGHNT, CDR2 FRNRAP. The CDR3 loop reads CASGLGVNTEAFF. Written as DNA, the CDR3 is TGTGCTAGTGGCCTCGGGGTGAACACTGAAGCTTTCTTT.

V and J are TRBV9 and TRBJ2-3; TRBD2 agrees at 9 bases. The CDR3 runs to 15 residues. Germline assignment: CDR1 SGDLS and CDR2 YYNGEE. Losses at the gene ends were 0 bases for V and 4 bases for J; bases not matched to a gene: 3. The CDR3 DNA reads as TGTGCCAGCAGCGTAGTGGCGGGGGGGCCAGATACGCAGTATTTT. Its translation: CASSVVAGGPDTQYF.

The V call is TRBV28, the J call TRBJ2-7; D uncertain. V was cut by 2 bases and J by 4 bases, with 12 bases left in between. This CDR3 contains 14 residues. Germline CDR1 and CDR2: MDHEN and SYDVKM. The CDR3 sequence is CASSLAGYTYEQYF. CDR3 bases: TGTGCCAGCAGTTTAGCAGGTTATACTTACGAGCAGTACTTC.

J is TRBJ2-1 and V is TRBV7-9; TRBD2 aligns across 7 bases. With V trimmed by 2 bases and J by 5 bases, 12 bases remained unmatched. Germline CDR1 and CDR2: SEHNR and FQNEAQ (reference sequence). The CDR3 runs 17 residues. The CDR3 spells CASSLSLLGGPDNEQFF. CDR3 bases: TGTGCCAGCAGCTTATCCCTACTGGGAGGGCCAGACAATGAGCAGTTCTTC. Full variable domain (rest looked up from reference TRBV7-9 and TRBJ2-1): DTGVSQNPRHKITKRGQNVTFRCDPISEHNRLYWYRQTLGQGPEFLTYFQNEAQLEKSRLLSDRFSAERPKGSFSTLEIQRTEQGDSAMYLCASSLSLLGGPDNEQFFGPGTRLTVL.

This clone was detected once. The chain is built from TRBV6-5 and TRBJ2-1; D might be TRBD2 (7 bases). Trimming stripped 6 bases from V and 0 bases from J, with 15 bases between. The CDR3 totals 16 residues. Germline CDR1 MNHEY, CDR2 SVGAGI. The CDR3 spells CASSYLAGASYNEQFF. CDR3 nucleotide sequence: TGTGCCAGCAGCTACCTCGCGGGGGCCTCCTACAATGAGCAGTTCTTC.

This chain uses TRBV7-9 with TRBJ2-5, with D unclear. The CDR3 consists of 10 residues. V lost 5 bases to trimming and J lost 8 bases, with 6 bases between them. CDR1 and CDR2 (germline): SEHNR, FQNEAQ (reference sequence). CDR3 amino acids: CASSRTTQYF. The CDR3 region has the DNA TGTGCCAGCAGCCGCACAACCCAGTACTTC.

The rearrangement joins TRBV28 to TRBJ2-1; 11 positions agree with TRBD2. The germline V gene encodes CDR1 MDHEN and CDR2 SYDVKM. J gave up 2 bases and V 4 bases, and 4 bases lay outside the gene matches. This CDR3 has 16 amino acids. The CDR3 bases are TGTGCCAGCAGTTGGGGACTAGCGGTCCCCTACAATGAGCAGTTCTTC. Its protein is CASSWGLAVPYNEQFF.

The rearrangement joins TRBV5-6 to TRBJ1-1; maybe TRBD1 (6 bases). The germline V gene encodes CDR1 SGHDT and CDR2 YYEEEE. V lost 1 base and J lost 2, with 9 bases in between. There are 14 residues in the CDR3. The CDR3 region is CASSLTGRNTEAFF. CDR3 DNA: TGTGCCAGCAGCTTGACAGGGCGCAACACTGAAGCTTTCTTT. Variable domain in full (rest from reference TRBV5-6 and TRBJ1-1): DAGVTQSPTHLIKTRGQQVTLRCSPKSGHDTVSWYQQALGQGPQFIFQYYEEEERQRGNFPDRFSGHQFPNYSSELNVNALLLGDSALYLCASSLTGRNTEAFFGQGTRLTVV.

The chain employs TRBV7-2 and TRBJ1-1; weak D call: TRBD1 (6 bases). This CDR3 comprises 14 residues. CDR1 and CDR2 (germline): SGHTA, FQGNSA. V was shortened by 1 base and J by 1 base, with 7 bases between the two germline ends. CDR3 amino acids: CASSLGRGNTEAFF. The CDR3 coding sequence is TGTGCCAGCAGCTTAGGCAGGGGGAACACTGAAGCTTTCTTT.